Included here is one TCR beta chain sequence, with context. These data come from a study of metastatic and nonmetastatic thyroid tumors. All patients reached thyroid surgery having received no treatment beforehand. Original handling: CDR3 differences across clinicopathological groups were used to build a distant-metastasis classifier for papillary thyroid cancer. MiXCR re-clonotyped the PCR reads for TCRdb. TCRdb's processing, not the study's, gives the V and J calls here. This table holds 23,000 or so clones, just over 20% found once. With 1 base removed from V and 2 bases from J, the gap between germline ends came to 11 bases. Germline V gene lookup returns CDR1 MGHRA and CDR2 YSYEKL. CDR3 length: 15 residues.

This sequence joins TRBV4-1 and TRBJ2-5; D is undetermined. The sequence derives from a female donor with papillary thyroid cancer or a benign thyroid nodule (not recorded which). Some clones in this sample may be carry-over from other donors' samples. Sequenced input: blood. The CDR3 region has the DNA TGCGCCAGCAGCCAAGTTACAACCGCTCAAGAGACCCAGTACTTC. It codes for CASSQVTTAQETQYF.